These 5 T cell receptor beta chains share one sample of origin, sequenced in a study of Graves' ophthalmopathy and Graves' hyperthyroidism (dated by TCRdb to the late 2010s). Reads for this sample came from an Illumina HiSeq 2000. For repertoire sequencing, TCR beta CDR3 regions were amplified from RNA transcripts. HTBI primers and the Qiagen OneStep RT-PCR kit were used in a first-round RT-PCR, which was followed by a second-round multiplex PCR, size selection and purification. TCRdb reworked the public reads: Q25 trimming with fastp, MiXCR clone assembly, productive beta chains retained. Entries are consolidated by CDR3 protein sequence, retaining the most common genes and DNA. A total of 170,000 or so distinct CDR3 sequences appear in this sample, under 40% of them only once. The ten largest clones add up to approximately 6.3% of the sample. Sequencing used peripheral blood. These receptor sequences come from a woman aged 40 to 50 with Graves' ophthalmopathy. Donor details come from another sample of the same person, matched by shared clones.

This clonotype has just one count. This chain uses TRBV20-1 with TRBJ2-5; D remains unclear. CDR1 DFQATT and CDR2 SNEGSKA come from the germline V gene (reference sequence). Trimming shortened V by 6 bases and J by 3 bases, and 11 bases separated the two germline ends. CDR3 size: 12 residues. This CDR3 reads CSALGRKETQYF. CDR3 sequence (DNA): TGCAGTGCCCTCGGACGTAAAGAGACCCAGTACTTC.

This clonotype was seen just once. The chain combines TRBV12-3 or TRBV12-4 with TRBJ2-4, with 12 nucleotides matching TRBD2. The CDR3 sequence is 23 residues long. V was pared by 1 base and J by 2 bases, with 21 bases of the junction left unmatched. CDR3 in amino acids: CASSLGDRGGLAGGPRTKNIQYF. For the CDR3, the DNA is TGTGCCAGCAGTTTAGGGGACAGGGGAGGTCTAGCGGGAGGGCCTCGAACCAAAAACATTCAGTACTTC.

There are many counts of this clonotype. The chain employs TRBV6-5 and TRBJ2-7, with a possible D match to TRBD1 (7 bases). CDR3 length equals 15 residues. CDR1 MNHEY and CDR2 SVGAGI come from the germline V gene. The V end lost 5 bases, the J end lost 1 base, and 15 bases lay between the germline ends. The CDR3 here is CASSPRQGGSYEQYF. CDR3 coding DNA: TGTGCCAGCAGTCCACGACAGGGAGGTTCCTACGAGCAGTACTTC.

This clonotype was seen many times. The rearrangement links TRBV28 to TRBJ1-5; D not certain. CDR1 is MDHEN and CDR2 is SYDVKM in the germline V gene. CDR3 length: 14 residues. Trimming left V 4 bases short and J 4 bases short, with 11 bases between. Here the CDR3 reads CASSSEIWNQPQHF. CDR3 nucleotide sequence: TGTGCCAGCAGTTCAGAGATTTGGAATCAGCCCCAGCATTTT.

In this sample, this clonotype turned up many times. V and J are TRBV12-3 or TRBV12-4 and TRBJ1-5; D ambiguous. V was shortened by 2 bases and J by 0 bases, with 8 bases between the two germline ends. The CDR3 runs to 15 residues. CDR3 loop: CASSLWLNSNQPQHF. CDR3 DNA sequence: TGTGCCAGCAGTTTATGGTTGAATAGCAATCAGCCCCAGCATTTT.